The rows below give T cell receptor beta chains drawn from one sample of a study of cytomegalovirus exposure and HLA in healthy donors. The method was immunoSEQ multiplex PCR; TCRdb's version includes in-frame clones alone and lacks a portion of them. This sample has about 160,000 clones; less than 85% occur once, and the top ten carry more than 4%. Sequencing was done on a sample of PBMCs. The receptor source for this set is a man aged 35 to 55 in good health and CMV-seronegative. Each CDR3 is given with its conserved first and last residue. A D gene is named only where the DNA matches it firmly. Size values are once, few and many counts, or a class for expanded clones, and some rows have none.

D gene | J gene | V gene | clone size | CDR3 protein | CDR3 DNA
- | TRBJ2-5 | TRBV7-9 | - | CASSPSSQETQYF | TGTGCCAGCAGCCCAAGCTCACAAGAGACCCAGTACTTC
TRBD1 | TRBJ1-1 | TRBV9 | - | CASSVGQGMMNTEAFF | TGTGCCAGCAGCGTAGGACAGGGGATGATGAACACTGAAGCTTTCTTT
TRBD1 | TRBJ1-2 | TRBV18 | - | CASSPGDRRDYGYTF | TGTGCCAGCTCACCCGGGGACAGGCGGGACTATGGCTACACCTTC
TRBD1 | TRBJ1-2 | TRBV9 | once | CASSGPGTGTDGYNYGYTF | TGTGCCAGCAGCGGTCCCGGGACAGGGACCGACGGATATAACTATGGCTACACCTTC
- | TRBJ1-1 | TRBV30 | - | CAWSGILAGTNTEAFF | TGTGCCTGGAGTGGTATCTTGGCAGGAACGAACACTGAAGCTTTCTTT
TRBD1 | TRBJ1-2 | TRBV7-3 | - | CASSLTPGGSWDGYTF | TGCGCCAGCAGCCTAACCCCAGGGGGGAGTTGGGATGGCTACACCTTC
TRBD1 | TRBJ2-7 | TRBV15 | - | CATRVVGQALDYEQYF | TGTGCCACCAGGGTAGTTGGACAGGCCCTGGACTACGAGCAGTACTTC
TRBD2 | TRBJ2-5 | TRBV5-1 | few | CASSPGTSGEYF | TGCGCCAGCAGCCCCGGGACTAGCGGGGAGTACTTC
- | TRBJ2-1 | TRBV27 | - | CASSFASWSGEQFF | TGTGCCAGCAGTTTCGCCAGTTGGTCGGGTGAGCAGTTCTTC
- | TRBJ2-7 | TRBV18 | once | CASSPPLVYEQYF | TGTGCCAGCTCACCACCCCTAGTCTACGAGCAGTACTTC
TRBD2 | TRBJ2-1 | TRBV18 | - | CASAPPSGGAMEQFF | TGTGCCAGCGCCCCTCCTAGCGGGGGGGCTATGGAGCAGTTCTTC
TRBD1 | TRBJ2-3 | TRBV5-4 | - | CASSGTGSSTDTQYF | TGTGCCAGCAGCGGGACAGGGTCGAGCACAGATACGCAGTATTTT
TRBD1 | TRBJ1-6 | TRBV19 | - | CASSGGTGNSYNSPLHF | TGTGCCAGTAGTGGCGGGACAGGAAACTCCTATAATTCACCCCTCCACTTT
TRBD1 | TRBJ1-1 | TRBV4-1 | - | CASSPGGAFTEAFF | TGCGCCAGCAGTCCAGGGGGCGCCTTCACTGAAGCTTTCTTT
- | TRBJ2-7 | TRBV10-1 | - | CASSDRIGSYEQYF | TGCGCCAGCAGTGACAGAATTGGCTCCTACGAGCAGTACTTC
- | TRBJ1-1 | TRBV10-3 | - | CAISGNSGTEAFF | TGTGCCATCAGTGGGAACAGCGGCACTGAAGCTTTCTTT
- | TRBJ1-2 | TRBV19 | - | CASTSSNYGYAF | TGTGCCAGCACCTCATCTAACTATGGCTACGCCTTC
TRBD1 | TRBJ2-1 | TRBV4-3 | - | CASSQDGRGRDEQFF | TGCGCCAGCAGCCAAGATGGCAGGGGGCGGGATGAGCAGTTCTTC
TRBD1 | TRBJ1-2 | TRBV19 | - | CASSPETGRYGYTF | TGTGCCAGTAGTCCAGAGACAGGGCGCTATGGCTACACCTTC
- | TRBJ1-1 | TRBV27 | few | CASSLTGSLRTEAFF | TGTGCCAGCAGTCTGACCGGGTCCCTGAGGACTGAAGCTTTCTTT
- | TRBJ1-4 | TRBV7-8 | - | CASSLEGRGREKLFF | TGTGCCAGCAGCTTAGAGGGCAGGGGAAGGGAAAAACTGTTTTTT
TRBD1 | TRBJ2-7 | TRBV2 | - | CAIRTGATYEQYF | TGTGCCATCCGGACAGGGGCCACCTACGAGCAGTACTTC
- | TRBJ1-6 | TRBV28 | - | CASSLNVLNSPLHF | TGTGCCAGCAGTTTAAATGTACTGAATTCACCCCTCCACTTT
- | TRBJ2-5 | TRBV2 | - | CASSETDQGTQYF | TGTGCCAGCAGTGAGACAGATCAAGGGACCCAGTACTTC
TRBD2 | TRBJ2-2 | TRBV5-4 | - | CASSTGLAGGNTGELFF | TGTGCCAGCAGCACCGGACTAGCGGGGGGGAACACCGGGGAGCTGTTTTTT
TRBD2 | TRBJ2-5 | TRBV9 | - | CASATSGANQETQYF | TGTGCCAGCGCGACTAGCGGGGCAAATCAAGAGACCCAGTACTTC